The next 20 T cell receptor beta chains were all read from a single sample in a study of blood T cells in healthy people across ages. Sample-barcoded 5' priming and a J-beta primer mix drove a second PCR of about 6 to 12 cycles. In TCRdb, the 5' RACE reads were re-called with MiXCR into one record per CDR3 protein. Of around 1,900,000 distinct CDR3 sequences listed, 39% are singletons. Sequencing was carried out using blood. These TCRs come from a human donor in good health.

This clonotype appeared many times. The V call is TRBV4-3, the J call TRBJ1-2; weak D call: TRBD1 (5 bases). The CDR3 is made up of 15 amino acids. Germline assignment: CDR1 LGHNA and CDR2 YSLEER. The V end lost 6 bases, the J end lost 0 bases, and 14 bases lay between the germline ends. As DNA, the CDR3 is TGCGCCAGCAGTCGACTCCAGGGATCTAACTATGGCTACACCTTC. Encoded protein: CASSRLQGSNYGYTF.

In this sample, this clonotype turned up a few times. This chain joins TRBV2 and TRBJ2-3, with D perhaps given as TRBD1 or TRBD2 (5 bases each). There are 15 residues in the CDR3. Germline V gene lookup returns CDR1 SNHLY and CDR2 FYNNEI. Trimming left V 6 bases short and J 0 bases short, with 13 bases between. CDR3 bases: TGTGCCAGCAGCGCTATACGGGACAGCACAGATACGCAGTATTTT. It codes for CASSAIRDSTDTQYF.

The rearrangement links TRBV15 to TRBJ1-1; D is unresolved. This CDR3 comprises 13 residues. Germline V gene data show CDR1 as LNHNV and CDR2 as YYDKDF (reference sequence). Trimming took off 1 base at V and 6 bases at J, with 9 bases between the two ends. CDR3 loop: CATSRGFEAEAFF. CDR3 nucleotides: TGTGCCACCAGCAGAGGCTTCGAGGCTGAAGCTTTCTTT.

This clonotype occurred a few times. The rearrangement uses TRBV30 and TRBJ2-7, with D possibly being TRBD1 or TRBD2 (5 bases each). The V and J ends lost 1 base and 9 bases respectively, with 13 bases between them. Germline V gene data show CDR1 as GTSNPN and CDR2 as SVGIG (reference sequence). The length of the CDR3 is 12 residues. CDR3 loop: CAWSGDHTRQYF. CDR3 DNA sequence: TGTGCCTGGAGTGGGGACCATACGAGGCAGTACTTC.

This sequence joins TRBV27 and TRBJ2-3, with TRBD1 matching over 7 bases. The V gene end was trimmed by 8 bases and the J gene end by 0 bases; junction bases not matched to a gene: 11. The CDR3 is 16 residues long. Germline assignment: CDR1 MNHEY and CDR2 SMNVEV (reference sequence). CDR3 sequence: CASSPTGRRSTDTQYF. The CDR3 region has the DNA TGTGCCAGCTCTCCGACAGGGAGAAGAAGCACAGATACGCAGTATTTT.

In this sample, this clonotype turned up a few times. J is TRBJ2-5 and V is TRBV5-6, with 8 bases matching TRBD1. Germline values: CDR1 SGHDT, CDR2 YYEEEE. J was trimmed by 1 base and V by 1 base; bases with no gene match: 3. The CDR3 covers 15 residues. CDR3 amino acids: CASSLTGGPQETQYF. The CDR3 DNA reads as TGTGCCAGCAGCTTGACAGGGGGGCCCCAAGAGACCCAGTACTTC.

There are a few counts of this clonotype. The V and J genes are TRBV7-9 and TRBJ2-7; D is unresolved. This CDR3 region has 12 residues. From germline, CDR1 is SEHNR and CDR2 FQNEAQ (reference sequence). Between the trimmed V and J ends, which lost 6 bases and 0 bases, there was a span of 6 bases. The CDR3 here is CASRVSSYEQYF. DNA for the CDR3: TGTGCCAGCAGGGTTAGCTCCTACGAGCAGTACTTC.

The rearrangement links TRBV28 to TRBJ2-4; D gene uncertain. V lost 5 bases and J 7 bases, leaving 24 bases between the germline ends. CDR1 MDHEN and CDR2 SYDVKM come from the germline V gene. The length of the CDR3 is 17 residues. CDR3 sequence: CASSGRYGGTFNNIQYF. In nucleotides, the CDR3 is TGTGCCAGCAGTGGCCGTTACGGCGGAACCTTCAACAACATTCAGTACTTC.

The chain joins TRBV20-1 to TRBJ2-5; no definite D call. V lost 3 bases to trimming and J lost 1 base, with 9 bases between them. This CDR3 has 13 residues. Germline V lookup: CDR1 DFQATT, CDR2 SNEGSKA (reference sequence). The CDR3 spells CSASPTIQETQYF. In DNA form, the CDR3 reads TGCAGTGCTAGCCCCACTATCCAAGAGACCCAGTACTTC.

There are a few counts of this clonotype. The chain uses TRBV20-1 and TRBJ1-1; no reliable D call. The CDR3 contains 16 residues. Trimming took off 3 bases at V and 2 bases at J, with 19 bases between the two ends. Germline CDR1 DFQATT, CDR2 SNEGSKA (reference sequence). The CDR3 is CSASGRPAGFNTEAFF. The CDR3 DNA reads TGCAGTGCTAGTGGCAGGCCCGCCGGTTTTAACACTGAAGCTTTCTTT.

This clonotype was detected only a few times. The chain links TRBV5-6 to TRBJ2-5, with 8 bases lining up with TRBD1. Germline CDR1 SGHDT, CDR2 YYEEEE. V dropped 6 bases and J dropped 4; count of bases not matched to a gene: 5. The CDR3 consists of 13 residues. This chain's CDR3 is CASIYRGAETQYF. CDR3 DNA: TGTGCCAGCATTTACAGGGGGGCAGAGACCCAGTACTTC. Combining the CDR3 with reference TRBV5-6 and TRBJ2-5 gives the whole variable domain DAGVTQSPTHLIKTRGQQVTLRCSPKSGHDTVSWYQQALGQGPQFIFQYYEEEERQRGNFPDRFSGHQFPNYSSELNVNALLLGDSALYLCASIYRGAETQYFGPGTRLLVL.

The chain employs TRBV5-1 and TRBJ2-5; no firm D call. The J call is doubtful: the DNA matches TRBJ2-7 better. The CDR3 contains 13 residues. In germline, CDR1 is SGHRS, CDR2 YFSETQ. Written as DNA, the CDR3 is TGCGCCAGCGCCATGGGGTCGGGTGACGAGCAGTACTTC. It translates to CASAMGSGDEQYF.

This clonotype was observed a handful of times. V usage is TRBV4-3 and J usage is TRBJ2-1; TRBD1 might be the D (6 bases). CDR3 length: 16 residues. The V gene's germline CDR1 is LGHNA and CDR2 YSLEER. Trimming removed 4 bases at V and 0 bases at J, with 13 bases between. The DNA of the CDR3 is TGCGCCAGCAGCCGTCACACAGGGAGCTCCTACAATGAGCAGTTCTTC. This codes for CASSRHTGSSYNEQFF.

This clonotype was observed a handful of times. The rearrangement joins TRBV6-5 to TRBJ2-4; a possible D gene is TRBD2 (6 bases). The length of the CDR3 is 15 residues. V shed 5 bases and J shed 0 bases, with 11 bases lying between them. From germline, CDR1 is MNHEY and CDR2 SVGAGI. CDR3 amino acids: CASSPYSGAKNIQYF. The CDR3 DNA sequence: TGTGCCAGCAGTCCCTATAGCGGAGCCAAAAACATTCAGTACTTC.

The chain recombines TRBV10-3 with TRBJ1-5; D possibly corresponds to TRBD1 (6 bases). The CDR3 sequence is 14 residues long. Germline assignment: CDR1 ENHRY and CDR2 SYGVKD. The V end was cut by 6 bases, the J end by 4 bases, with 13 bases between. CDR3 protein: CAISVTQGNQPQHF. The CDR3 coding sequence is TGTGCCATCAGCGTCACGCAGGGGAATCAGCCCCAGCATTTT.

As DNA, the CDR3 is TGTGCCAGCAGCTTAGGCGACTTGTCGCAGTTCTTC. Residues: CASSLGDLSQFF. V gene TRBV13 combines with J gene TRBJ2-1; D is uncertain. Trimming removed 0 bases at V and 12 bases at J, with 9 bases between. Germline V gene data show CDR1 as PRHDT and CDR2 as FYEKMQ (reference sequence). The CDR3 covers 12 residues. The variable domain in full, completed from reference TRBV13 and TRBJ2-1, reads AAGVIQSPRHLIKEKRETATLKCYPIPRHDTVYWYQQGPGQDPQFLISFYEKMQSDKGSIPDRFSAQQFSDYHSELNMSSLELGDSALYFCASSLGDLSQFFGPGTRLTVL.

The V gene is TRBV11-2, the J gene TRBJ2-7; D remains ambiguous. Germline V gene lookup returns CDR1 SGHAT and CDR2 FQNNGV. The CDR3 covers 13 residues. The germline V and J ends were trimmed by 5 bases and 6 bases, with 14 bases remaining between them. In nucleotides, the CDR3 is TGTGCCAGCAGCCTGGCCCCAGAAGTCGAGCAGTACTTC. This codes for CASSLAPEVEQYF. The full variable domain, rest sourced from reference TRBV11-2 and TRBJ2-7, is EAGVAQSPRYKIIEKRQSVAFWCNPISGHATLYWYQQILGQGPKLLIQFQNNGVVDDSQLPKDRFSAERLKGVDSTLKIQPAKLEDSAVYLCASSLAPEVEQYFGPGTRLTVT.

The chain couples TRBV20-1 to TRBJ2-3; 10 nucleotides agree with TRBD2. The germline V gene encodes CDR1 DFQATT and CDR2 SNEGSKA (reference sequence). The CDR3 is 14 amino acids. With V trimmed by 5 bases and J by 0 bases, 2 bases remained unmatched. CDR3 coding DNA: TGCAGTGCTGGACTAGCGGAAAGCACAGATACGCAGTATTTT. Translated: CSAGLAESTDTQYF.

A word on this clonotype: This may be a read error, as it is one base from a much larger clone. The chain recombines TRBV6-5 with TRBJ1-2, with a weak D call TRBD1 (5 bases). With 2 bases removed from V and 4 bases from J, the gap between germline ends came to 8 bases. The V gene's germline CDR1 is MNHEY and CDR2 SVGAGI. The CDR3 spans 13 residues. The CDR3 nucleotides are TGTGCCAGCAGTTACGAGACAGCCTATGGCTACACCTTC. It translates to CASSYETAYGYTF.

The chain links TRBV7-2 to TRBJ1-4, with D tentatively TRBD1 (5 bases). Germline V CDR1 and CDR2: SGHTA, FQGNSA. The CDR3 covers 14 residues. The V end was cut by 0 bases, the J end by 7 bases, with 9 bases between. The CDR3 reads CASSLAGASEKLFF. The CDR3, as DNA: TGTGCCAGCAGCTTAGCAGGGGCGTCTGAAAAACTGTTTTTT.